The clone carrying this TCR beta chain was detected only a few times. Its antigen is as yet unknown. Normal lung sampling was at least 3 cm from the tumour, as distant as possible. Unmatched junction bases numbered 8, after V lost 4 bases and J lost 4 bases. This CDR3 is 15 amino acids long. Per germline, CDR1 SGHRS and CDR2 YFSETQ. This specimen comes from a study of immune cell composition in non-small cell lung cancer. Study-level results: Shared sequences between tumour-reactive and dominant in vivo clones were not proven.

Clones were sequenced by immunoSEQ multiplex PCR, and TCRdb holds only the in-frame ones, with some missing. The sample consists of 3,500 to 4,000 clones, more than 60% of them appearing once. The gene calls are TRBV5-1 and TRBJ1-5; TRBD1 matches at 7 bases. Sequencing was carried out using non-adjacent lung tissue. The receptor was derived from a human donor with non-small cell lung cancer. The CDR3: CASSEGTVGNQPQHF. The CDR3 nucleotides read TGCGCCAGCAGCGAAGGGACAGTGGGTAATCAGCCCCAGCATTTT.